The 8 T cell receptor beta chains listed next were all sequenced from one sample in a study of control samples from healthy donors and cancer patients. TCRdb's table, derived via immunoSEQ multiplex PCR, lists solely in-frame clones and lacks some. The table includes some 150,000 clones, 94% detected once. Sequencing input: blood. The receptors come from a man in his forties in good health.

This chain joins TRBV9 and TRBJ1-5; 8 positions match TRBD1. The ends lost 1 base at V and 3 bases at J; junction bases unmatched: 3. CDR3 length: 15 amino acids. CDR1 and CDR2 (germline): SGDLS, YYNGEE. This CDR3 reads CASSVTGGSNQPQHF. CDR3 DNA sequence: TGTGCCAGCAGCGTAACAGGGGGTTCCAATCAGCCCCAGCATTTT.

This clone was detected once. The rearrangement uses TRBV18 and TRBJ1-1; the D gene is possibly TRBD1 (5 bases). The CDR3 contains 12 residues. Trimming removed 5 bases at V and 5 bases at J, with 9 bases between. Germline values: CDR1 KGHSH, CDR2 LQKENI. CDR3 coding DNA: TGTGCCAGCTCAGGGGACGATACTGAAGCTTTCTTT. Residues: CASSGDDTEAFF.

The sample holds one count of this clone. This chain connects TRBV6-6 to TRBJ2-1, with 10 positions matching TRBD2. Germline CDR1 reads MNHNY; CDR2 reads SVGAGI (reference sequence). With 10 bases clipped from V and 5 bases from J, the junction kept 8 bases outside the gene matches. The CDR3 extends over 14 amino acids. CDR3 in DNA: TGTGCCACCGACGAGCGGGAGGGCGACAATGAGCAGTTCTTC. Translation: CATDEREGDNEQFF.

The CDR3 reads CASSQRLNWRNEQFF. CDR3 bases: TGTGCCAGCAGCCAAAGATTAAACTGGCGCAATGAGCAGTTCTTC. The chain recombines TRBV3-1 (or the pseudogene TRBV3-2) with TRBJ2-1, with unresolved D. Germline assignment: CDR1 LGHDT and CDR2 YNNKEL (reference sequence). Trimming took off 2 bases at V and 6 bases at J, with 14 bases between the two ends. The CDR3 is made up of 15 amino acids.

The chain employs TRBV5-6 and TRBJ1-6; a weak D match, TRBD1 (5 bases). Germline V gives CDR1 SGHDT, CDR2 YYEEEE. The CDR3 is 15 amino acids. V was trimmed by 1 base and J by 3 bases, leaving 8 bases between them. The CDR3 DNA reads as TGTGCCAGCAGCTTGCCAGGGAGCTATAATTCACCCCTCCACTTT. Translation: CASSLPGSYNSPLHF.

The V call is TRBV5-6, the J call TRBJ2-7, with TRBD2 as a possible D gene (5 bases). Germline V gives CDR1 SGHDT, CDR2 YYEEEE. V was clipped by 0 bases and J by 6 bases, with 10 bases between them. The CDR3 covers 13 residues. This CDR3 is CASSLVSGFEQYF. DNA for the CDR3: TGTGCCAGCAGCTTGGTCTCGGGATTCGAGCAGTACTTC.

V and J are TRBV19 and TRBJ2-1; D unresolved. V lost 3 bases, J lost 7 bases, and 4 bases lay in between. The germline CDR1 and CDR2 sequences are LNHDA and SQIVND (reference sequence). The CDR3 covers 11 residues. In nucleotides, the CDR3 is TGTGCCAGTAGTATTGGAAATGAGCAGTTCTTC. Protein sequence: CASSIGNEQFF.

This sequence joins TRBV5-5 and TRBJ1-3; D remains ambiguous. The germline V and J ends were trimmed by 0 bases and 0 bases, with 13 bases remaining between them. Per the germline V gene, CDR1 is SGHKS and CDR2 is YYEKEE (reference sequence). This CDR3 spans 17 amino acids. The CDR3 coding sequence is TGTGCCAGCAGCTTGGAGTCAGATATCTTCTCTGGAAACACCATATATTTT. It codes for CASSLESDIFSGNTIYF.